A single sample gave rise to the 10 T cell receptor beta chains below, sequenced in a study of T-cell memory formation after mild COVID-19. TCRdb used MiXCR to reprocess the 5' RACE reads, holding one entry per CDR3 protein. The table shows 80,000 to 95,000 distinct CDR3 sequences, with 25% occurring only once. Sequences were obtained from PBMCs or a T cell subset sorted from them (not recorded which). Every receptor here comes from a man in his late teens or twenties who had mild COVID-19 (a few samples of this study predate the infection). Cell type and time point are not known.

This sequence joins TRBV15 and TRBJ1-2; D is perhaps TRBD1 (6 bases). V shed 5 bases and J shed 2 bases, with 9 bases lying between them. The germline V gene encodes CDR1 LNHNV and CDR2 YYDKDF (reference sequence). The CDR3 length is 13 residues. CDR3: CATSFRGNYGYTF. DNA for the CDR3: TGTGCCACCAGCTTCAGGGGAAACTATGGCTACACCTTC.

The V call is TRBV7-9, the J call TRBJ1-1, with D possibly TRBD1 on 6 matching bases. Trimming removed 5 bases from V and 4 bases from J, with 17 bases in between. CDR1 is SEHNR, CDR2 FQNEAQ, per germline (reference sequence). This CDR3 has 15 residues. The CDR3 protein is CASSPVGALPTEAFF. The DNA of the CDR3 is TGTGCCAGCAGCCCCGTGGGGGCGCTGCCCACTGAAGCTTTCTTT. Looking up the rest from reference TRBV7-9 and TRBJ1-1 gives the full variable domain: DTGVSQNPRHKITKRGQNVTFRCDPISEHNRLYWYRQTLGQGPEFLTYFQNEAQLEKSRLLSDRFSAERPKGSFSTLEIQRTEQGDSAMYLCASSPVGALPTEAFFGQGTRLTVV.

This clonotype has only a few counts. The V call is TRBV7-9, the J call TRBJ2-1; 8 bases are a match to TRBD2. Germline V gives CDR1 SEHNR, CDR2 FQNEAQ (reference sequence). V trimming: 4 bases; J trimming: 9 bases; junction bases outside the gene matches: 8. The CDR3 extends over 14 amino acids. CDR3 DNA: TGTGCCAGCAGCTCCGGGACTAGTAGGGGTGAGCAGTTCTTC. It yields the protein CASSSGTSRGEQFF.

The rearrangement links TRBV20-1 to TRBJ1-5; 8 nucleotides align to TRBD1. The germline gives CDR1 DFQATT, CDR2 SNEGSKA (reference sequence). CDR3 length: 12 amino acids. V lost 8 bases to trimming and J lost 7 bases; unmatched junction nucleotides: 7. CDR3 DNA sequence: TGCAGTCCTGGACAGGGTGGGCAGCCCCAGCATTTT. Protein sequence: CSPGQGGQPQHF.

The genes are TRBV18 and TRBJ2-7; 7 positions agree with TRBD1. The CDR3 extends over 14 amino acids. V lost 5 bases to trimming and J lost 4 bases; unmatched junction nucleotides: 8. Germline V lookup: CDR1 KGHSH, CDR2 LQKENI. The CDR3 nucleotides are TGTGCCAGCTCATACGGGGACAGCCATTACGAGCAGTACGTC. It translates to CASSYGDSHYEQYV.

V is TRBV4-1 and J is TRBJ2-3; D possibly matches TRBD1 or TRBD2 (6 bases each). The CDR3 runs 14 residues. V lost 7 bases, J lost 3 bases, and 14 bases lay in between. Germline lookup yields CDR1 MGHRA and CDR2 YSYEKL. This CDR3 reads CASTQGRLTDTQYF. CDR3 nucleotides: TGCGCCAGCACCCAGGGGAGGTTGACAGATACGCAGTATTTT.

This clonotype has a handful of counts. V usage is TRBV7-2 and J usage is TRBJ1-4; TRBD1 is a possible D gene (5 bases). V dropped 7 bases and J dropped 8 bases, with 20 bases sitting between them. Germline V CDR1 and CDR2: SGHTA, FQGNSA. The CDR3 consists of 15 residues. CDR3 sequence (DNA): TGTGCCAGCACCCCCCGGGACGGTCAAAGAGAAAAACTGTTTTTT. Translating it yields CASTPRDGQREKLFF.

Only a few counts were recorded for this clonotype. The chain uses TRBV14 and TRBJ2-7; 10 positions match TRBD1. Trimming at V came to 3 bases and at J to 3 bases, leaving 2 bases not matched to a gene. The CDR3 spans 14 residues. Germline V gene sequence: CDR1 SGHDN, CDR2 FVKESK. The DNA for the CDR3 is TGTGCCAGCAGCCACGGGACAGGGGTCTACGAGCAGTACTTC. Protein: CASSHGTGVYEQYF.

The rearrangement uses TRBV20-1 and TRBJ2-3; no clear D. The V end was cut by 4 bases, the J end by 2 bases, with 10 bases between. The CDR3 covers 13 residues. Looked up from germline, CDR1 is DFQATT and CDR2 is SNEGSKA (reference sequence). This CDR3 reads CSATYPDTDTQYF. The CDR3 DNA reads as TGCAGTGCTACTTATCCAGACACAGATACGCAGTATTTT.

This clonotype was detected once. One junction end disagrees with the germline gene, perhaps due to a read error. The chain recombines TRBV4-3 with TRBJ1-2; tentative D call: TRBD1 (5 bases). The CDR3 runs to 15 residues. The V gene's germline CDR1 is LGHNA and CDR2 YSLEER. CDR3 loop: CASSEDRGFPHGYTF. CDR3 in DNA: TGCGCCAGCAGCGAAGATCGGGGGTTCCCCCATGGCTACACCTTC.